This T cell receptor (beta chain) was captured by sequencing in a study of blood T cell repertoires in COVID-19. Sequenced by immunoSEQ multiplex PCR; TCRdb stores in-frame clones only, minus some. The table records about 100,000 clones, about 77% of them present only once. Germline assignment: CDR1 SGHKS and CDR2 YYEKEE (reference sequence). V dropped 1 base and J dropped 3 bases, with 11 bases sitting between them. This CDR3 contains 15 residues. Input material: peripheral blood. The chain has TRBV5-5 and TRBJ1-3, with D tentatively TRBD1 (5 bases). This clonotype was obtained from a man between 65 and 85 years old with active or convalescent COVID-19. The CDR3 loop is CASSLFQGGGNTIYF. The CDR3 region has the DNA TGTGCCAGCAGCTTGTTCCAGGGAGGTGGAAACACCATATATTTT.